The T cell receptor (beta chain) under discussion was sequenced for a study of human T cells and chemical hapten exposure. Study-wide context: Weekly diphenylcyclopropenone doses were given to patients' scalps across the approximately 24-week study. Cases of alopecia areata, totalis or universalis occurred in a predominantly female patient group. General study points: With patch test score, the counts of PT1 expanded TCRs showed a positive correlation.

Stated time point: pre-sensitization, week 0. Treatment: therapeutic diphenylcyclopropenone sensitization with weekly scalp DPC. From whole blood left unfractionated, total RNA was extracted. CDR3 size: 13 residues. Germline values: CDR1 DFQATT, CDR2 SNEGSKA (reference sequence). V was trimmed by 2 bases and J by 4 bases, leaving 11 bases between them. The library labeled individual cDNA molecules by adding unique molecular identifiers to them. TCRdb used MiXCR to reprocess the RACE reads, holding one entry per CDR3 protein. The profile covers about 55,000 distinct CDR3 sequences, with approximately 9.5% appearing a single time and approximately 9.6% taken by the ten largest. This clonotype was observed many times. What it recognizes is unknown.

This sample comprised whole blood, obtained in connection with sensitization to the hapten diphenylcyclopropenone (DPC). The receptor's source is a woman under 40 with alopecia areata. Some clones in this sample may be carry-over from other donors' samples. The gene calls are TRBV20-1 and TRBJ1-2, with D possibly being TRBD1 (5 bases). The CDR3 DNA sequence: TGCAGTGCTAGATCCAGTGGGGGCTATGGCTACACCTTC. It specifies CSARSSGGYGYTF.